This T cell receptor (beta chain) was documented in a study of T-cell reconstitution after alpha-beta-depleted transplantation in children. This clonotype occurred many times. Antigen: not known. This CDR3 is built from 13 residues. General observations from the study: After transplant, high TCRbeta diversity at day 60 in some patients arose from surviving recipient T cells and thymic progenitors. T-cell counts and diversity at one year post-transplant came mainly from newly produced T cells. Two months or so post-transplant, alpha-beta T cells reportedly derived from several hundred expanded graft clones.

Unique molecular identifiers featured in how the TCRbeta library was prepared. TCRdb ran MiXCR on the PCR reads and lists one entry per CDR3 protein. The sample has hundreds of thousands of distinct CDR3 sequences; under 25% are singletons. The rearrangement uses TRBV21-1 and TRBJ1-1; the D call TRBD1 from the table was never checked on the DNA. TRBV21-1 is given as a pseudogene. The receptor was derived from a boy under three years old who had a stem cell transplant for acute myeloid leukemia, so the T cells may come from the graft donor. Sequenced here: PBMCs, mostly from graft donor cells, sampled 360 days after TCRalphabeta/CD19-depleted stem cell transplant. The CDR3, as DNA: TGTGCCAGCAGCAAAGAGGTACAGGGTGAAGCTTTCTTT. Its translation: CASSKEVQGEAFF.